This TCR beta chain was documented in a study of blood T cell repertoires in COVID-19. The method was immunoSEQ multiplex PCR; TCRdb's version includes in-frame clones alone and lacks a portion of them. The data hold 430,000 or so clones, with around 89% observed a single time. This CDR3 comprises 16 residues. The germline gives CDR1 LNHNV, CDR2 YYDKDF (reference sequence). J lost 0 bases, V lost 3 bases, and 2 bases had no gene match. V usage is TRBV15 and J usage is TRBJ2-1; 10 nucleotides line up with TRBD2. The sample consisted of PBMCs or T cells enriched from blood (not recorded which). The clonotype was recovered from a woman aged 40 to 50 who had recovered from COVID-19. The CDR3 protein is CATSSLAGVSYNEQFF. The DNA of the CDR3 is TGTGCCACCAGCAGCCTAGCGGGAGTCTCCTACAATGAGCAGTTCTTC.